The source of this T cell receptor (beta chain) is a study of CD8 T cells in ankylosing spondylitis (dated by TCRdb to the late 2010s). Regarding the study in general: To find TCR variants linked to disease, the study profiled T cell receptor beta repertoires in ankylosing spondylitis patients and healthy donors. The whole study cohort included some 100 healthy donors and under 30 ankylosing spondylitis patients. Peripheral blood samples were taken, and synovial fluid was additionally collected from ankylosing spondylitis patients.

What the study reported, not specific to this receptor: Some motif variants had previously been reported in the synovial fluid and blood of reactive arthritis patients, which suggests shared mechanisms of disease initiation. In peripheral blood, the disease-linked clones were found at relatively low frequencies and had a CD8+ phenotype. A TCR beta motif of seven or eight highly homologous amino acid variants appeared characteristic of blood from ankylosing spondylitis patients. Significant enrichment of the disease-linked clones was reported in matched synovial fluid samples from ankylosing spondylitis patients.

Sequencing took place on an Illumina HiSeq 2500. Quantitative 5'-RACE with molecular barcodes was the method used to prepare the TCR beta libraries. Under the source paper's analysis protocol: To identify disease-linked TCR variants, a new computational method was used, one built on a probabilistic model of VDJ rearrangement. The public reads were reanalyzed by TCRdb: fastp trimming at Q25, MiXCR alignment, in-frame beta chains only. For every CDR3 protein sequence, its rows merge into one entry that carries the most common genes and DNA. Clone size and V and J calls follow TCRdb, not the original study. The sample yields 200,000 to 250,000 distinct CDR3 sequences; over 9.5% were counted once. Jointly, the top ten make up 2% to 3% of the sample. This clonotype was detected ten times or more. Its antigen remains undetermined. No base-level quality is on record; no much larger clone is a single base apart.

CDR3 length: 15 amino acids, cysteine to phenylalanine. Only CDR3 DNA remains: 45 bases, in frame from the first base. CDR1 and CDR2 (LGHDT, YNNKEL) derive from the germline V gene (reference sequence). Germline trimming amounts to 5 bases on V and 6 bases on J, with 11 as the count of junction bases outside the gene matches. Input material: blood, either unsorted or a sorted T cell fraction (not recorded which). The chain uses TRBV3-1 and TRBJ1-1; 8 central bases correspond to TRBD1. The clonotype was recovered from a male donor with ankylosing spondylitis or in good health (not recorded which). The CDR3 here reads CASSSGTGQGAEAFF. The nucleotide sequence reads TGTGCCAGCAGCTCAGGGACCGGACAGGGAGCTGAAGCTTTCTTT.